Listed below are T cell receptor beta chains from one sample, sequenced in a study of blood T cells in healthy people across ages. TCRdb re-analysed the 5' RACE reads in MiXCR, keeping a single row per CDR3 protein. The table includes around 1,600,000 distinct CDR3 sequences, 35% to 45% detected once. What was sequenced was blood. The receptor source for this set is a woman aged 18-29 years in good health. Both conserved end residues are part of each CDR3. A D gene is named only where the DNA matches it firmly. Where a row states a size, it is once, few, many or the class of an expanded clone; other rows omit it.

j_call v_call clone_size d_call cdr3_aa cdr3_nt
TRBJ1-5 TRBV20-1 few NA CSASSGLGNQPQHF TGCAGTGCTAGTTCTGGTCTTGGCAATCAGCCCCAGCATTTT
TRBJ2-7 TRBV12-3/TRBV12-4 NA TRBD2 CASSTATSGVHEQYF TGTGCCAGCAGCACCGCGACTAGCGGGGTCCACGAGCAGTACTTC
TRBJ2-5 TRBV13 NA TRBD2 CASSGYSGLEVGETQYF TGTGCCAGCAGCGGATACTCGGGACTAGAGGTGGGAGAGACCCAGTACTTC
TRBJ1-1 TRBV5-1 NA NA CASKTELNTEAFF TGCGCCAGCAAGACCGAGTTGAACACTGAAGCTTTCTTT
TRBJ2-1 TRBV20-1 NA NA CSARMATYNGQFF TGCAGTGCTAGAATGGCCACCTACAATGGGCAGTTCTTC
TRBJ2-3 TRBV4-2 NA TRBD2 CASSQVYSGGGFTDTQYF TGTGCCAGCAGCCAAGTATACAGCGGGGGAGGGTTCACAGATACGCAGTATTTT
TRBJ2-3 TRBV20-1 NA NA CSARAARVDTQYF TGCAGTGCTAGAGCAGCGAGAGTAGATACGCAGTATTTT
TRBJ2-4 TRBV20-1 NA TRBD2 CSARVSLAGNRGEQYF TGCAGTGCTAGAGTCAGTCTAGCGGGTAACCGGGGGGAGCAGTACTTC
TRBJ1-1 TRBV12-3/TRBV12-4 few NA CASSPRGNAEAFF TGTGCCAGCAGTCCCCGGGGGAACGCTGAAGCTTTCTTT
TRBJ2-1 TRBV29-1 many NA CSVATGIYEQFF TGCAGCGTTGCCACAGGGATATACGAGCAGTTCTTC
TRBJ2-3 TRBV4-1 NA NA CASSLPPVGKRTDTQYF TGCGCCAGCAGCCTCCCGCCGGTCGGGAAACGCACAGATACGCAGTATTTT
TRBJ2-1 TRBV6-5 once NA CASSPTLGGQGNEQFF TGTGCCAGCAGTCCCACTCTAGGAGGGCAGGGCAATGAGCAGTTCTTC
TRBJ2-2 TRBV27 NA TRBD2 CASSLPSGVNTGELFF TGTGCCAGCAGTTTGCCTAGCGGAGTGAACACCGGGGAGCTGTTTTTT
TRBJ1-4 TRBV27 NA NA CASSSAGLRGHGKGVNEKLFF TGCGCCAGCAGTTCGGCCGGCCTCCGGGGCCACGGAAAGGGGGTTAATGAAAAACTGTTTTTT
TRBJ2-1 TRBV6-1 NA TRBD2 CASGGVSGGLGYNEQFF TGTGCCAGCGGTGGGGTTAGCGGGGGCCTGGGTTACAATGAGCAGTTCTTC
TRBJ2-7 TRBV4-3 NA NA CASSQESLASYGQYF TGCGCCAGCAGCCAAGAGAGTCTAGCGTCCTACGGGCAGTACTTC